The 32 T cell receptor beta chains below were found in one sample sequenced in a study of tumor-infiltrating lymphocytes in primary liver carcinoma. Reverse transcription of roughly 0.5 ug total RNA with a constant-region primer produced TCR beta cDNA. What produced the TCR beta libraries was three nested multiplex PCR rounds using slightly modified ARM-PCR. A C-beta reverse primer was combined with TRBV1-TRBV30 forward primers in the first two PCR rounds, and each round had approximately 10 cycles. TCRdb ran MiXCR on the multiplex PCR reads and lists one entry per CDR3 protein. The table shows roughly 330,000 distinct CDR3 sequences, with 65% occurring only once. Blood RNA was derived from unsorted whole blood, and germline DNA was extracted too. Specimen: peripheral blood. These receptors all stem from a man aged 40-49 years with primary liver carcinoma and hepatitis B virus infection.

Turning to this clonotype: A much larger clone is a single base away; this may be a read error. CDR3 nucleotide sequence: TGTGCCAGCAGCCCCGGACAGGTGAACACCTGGGAGCTGTTTTTT. It encodes CASSPGQVNTWELFF. The chain uses TRBV6-6 and TRBJ2-2; TRBD1 aligns across 7 bases. The CDR3 loop spans 15 amino acids. Germline CDR1 is MNHNY and CDR2 is SVGAGI (reference sequence).

V gene TRBV4-3 combines with J gene TRBJ2-7; D is possibly TRBD2 (5 bases). The CDR3 loop spans 16 amino acids. Between the trimmed V and J ends, which lost 0 bases and 0 bases, there was a span of 12 bases. Germline V lookup: CDR1 LGHNA, CDR2 YSLEER. The CDR3 DNA sequence: TGCGCCAGCAGCCAAGATTTTAGTACTAGCTCCTACGAGCAGTACTTC. Amino acids: CASSQDFSTSSYEQYF.

A word on this clonotype: A much larger clonotype is one base distant, so this may be a read error. The chain employs TRBV6-2 or TRBV6-3 and TRBJ2-7, with D possibly being TRBD2 (6 bases). V was cut by 6 bases and J by 1 base, with 19 bases left in between. Per the germline V gene, CDR1 is MNHEY and CDR2 is SVGEGT. The CDR3 length is 16 residues. CDR3 nucleotide sequence: TGTGCCAGCAGAAAACGGTCGGGAGAGGGGTCCTACGAGCAGTACTTC. Translating gives CASRKRSGEGSYEQYF.

A note on this clonotype: A read error may explain this, as a much larger clone is one base away. The chain has TRBV12-3 or TRBV12-4 and TRBJ2-7; TRBD2 aligns across 9 bases. There are 15 residues in the CDR3. Trimming cost V 8 bases and J 1 base; bases outside gene matches: 9. CDR3 amino acids: CASGSPSGKSYEQYF. The CDR3 DNA reads as TGTGCCAGCGGTTCCCCTAGCGGGAAGTCCTACGAGCAGTACTTC.

Notes on this clonotype: The CDR3 does not end in the conserved phenylalanine or tryptophan, so this is likely a read error. V gene TRBV4-1 combines with J gene TRBJ2-1; the D gene could be TRBD1 or TRBD2 (5 bases each). The CDR3 contains 15 residues. The germline V gene encodes CDR1 MGHRA and CDR2 YSYEKL. CDR3 coding DNA: TGCGCCGGCAGCCAAGTCCGGGGCAACTACAATGAGCAGTTCTTA. This encodes CAGSQVRGNYNEQFL.

This clonotype was observed a single time. V gene TRBV12-3 or TRBV12-4 combines with J gene TRBJ2-1; 8 nucleotides match TRBD2. Trimming removed 6 bases from V and 2 bases from J; junction bases left unmatched: 6. CDR3 length: 15 amino acids. The CDR3 DNA is TGTGCCAGCAGCGTTAGCGGGACCCCCTACAATGAGCAGTTCTTC. This sequence encodes CASSVSGTPYNEQFF.

The gene calls are TRBV28 and TRBJ1-1, with unresolved D. CDR1 MDHEN and CDR2 SYDVKM come from the germline V gene. The CDR3 has 12 amino acids. V lost 8 bases to trimming and J lost 7 bases, with 14 bases between them. For the CDR3, the DNA is TGTGCCAGCTACCCTGCCATGGGTGAAGCTTTCTTT. Residues: CASYPAMGEAFF.

In the case of this clonotype: A much larger clonotype is one base distant, so this may be a read error. This chain joins TRBV6-5 and TRBJ1-2, with TRBD1 matching 7 bases. V shed 8 bases and J 6 bases; nucleotides not matched to a gene: 9. This CDR3 spans 13 amino acids. CDR1 MNHEY and CDR2 SVGAGI come from the germline V gene. The CDR3 sequence is CASGDSESHGYTF. In DNA, the CDR3 is TGTGCCAGCGGGGACAGTGAGTCCCATGGCTACACCTTC.

V usage is TRBV11-2 and J usage is TRBJ2-7; the D gene is possibly TRBD2 (6 bases). Germline assignment: CDR1 SGHAT and CDR2 FQNNGV. The CDR3 is 14 amino acids. V was shortened by 9 bases and J by 1 base, with 16 bases between the two germline ends. The CDR3 reads CASSIGTQSYEQYF. The CDR3, as DNA: TGTGCCAGTAGCATCGGGACTCAGTCCTACGAGCAGTACTTC.

The chain carries TRBV12-3 or TRBV12-4 and TRBJ2-7; maybe TRBD2 (6 bases). CDR3 size: 16 residues. Trimming took off 4 bases at V and 5 bases at J, with 21 bases between the two ends. The CDR3 coding sequence is TGTGCCAGCAGTTGGGGTCTGGCGGTGGGCGGGAACGAGCAGTACTTC. This encodes CASSWGLAVGGNEQYF.

The DNA for the CDR3 is TGTGCCAGCAGTCGTCCAAGCTGGGTGGGGAACACCGGGGAGCTGTTTTTT. This codes for CASSRPSWVGNTGELFF. The J gene is TRBJ2-2, the V gene TRBV28; no clear D gene. V dropped 5 bases and J dropped 1 base, with 17 bases sitting between them. Germline V gene lookup returns CDR1 MDHEN and CDR2 SYDVKM. This CDR3 is 17 amino acids long.

This clonotype was seen more than once but under ten times. The chain joins TRBV5-4 to TRBJ2-5, with 9 positions matching TRBD2. CDR3 length equals 16 residues. J gave up 0 bases and V 6 bases, and 9 bases lay outside the gene matches. Germline loops: CDR1 SGHNT, CDR2 YYREEE (reference sequence). CDR3: CASNYIAGAYQETQYF. CDR3 bases: TGTGCCAGCAACTACATAGCGGGAGCGTACCAAGAGACCCAGTACTTC.

Points on this clonotype: This may arise from a read error, as a much more abundant clone is one base away. The rearrangement uses TRBV5-5 and TRBJ2-5, with 9 bases lining up with TRBD2. The germline V gene has CDR1 SGHKS and CDR2 YYEKEE (reference sequence). CDR3 length equals 18 residues. The CDR3 is CACSFYPLAGEIAETQYF. The CDR3 DNA reads as TGTGCCTGCAGCTTCTACCCGTTAGCGGGAGAGATTGCGGAGACCCAGTACTTC. The full variable domain, completed using reference TRBV5-5 and TRBJ2-5, is DAGVTQSPTHLIKTRGQQVTLRCSPISGHKSVSWYQQVLGQGPQFIFQYYEKEERGRGNFPDRFSARQFPNYSSELNVNALLLGDSALYLCACSFYPLAGEIAETQYFGPGTRLLVL.

To note about this clonotype: This sequence may be a read error, since a much larger clone differs from it by one base. V is TRBV6-9 and J is TRBJ2-3; 7 nucleotides agree with TRBD2. The CDR3 extends over 16 amino acids. Trimming at V came to 9 bases and at J to 3 bases, leaving 15 bases not matched to a gene. Germline loops: CDR1 MNHGY, CDR2 SVAAGI. CDR3 residues: CARSRGVWEGTDTQYF. The CDR3 nucleotides are TGTGCCAGAAGTCGCGGAGTATGGGAGGGGACAGATACGCAGTATTTT.

In the case of this clonotype: The germline gene is not matched at one end of the junction; a read error may be the cause. This chain connects TRBV4-2 to TRBJ1-4, with 9 bases lining up with TRBD1. CDR1 and CDR2 (germline): LGHNA, YNFKEQ. The CDR3 contains 16 residues. The CDR3 spells CANSQASGTGNEKLFF. CDR3 DNA sequence: TGTGCCAACAGCCAAGCCTCAGGGACAGGGAATGAAAAACTGTTTTTT.

The CDR3 loop reads CASTRMGGVHTNYGYTF. In nucleotides, the CDR3 is TGTGCCAGCACCCGGATGGGGGGGGTCCACACTAACTATGGCTACACCTTC. The rearrangement joins TRBV11-2 to TRBJ1-2; tentatively, D is TRBD1 (5 bases). In germline, CDR1 is SGHAT, CDR2 FQNNGV. Trimming removed 7 bases from V and 0 bases from J, with 21 bases in between. This CDR3 is built from 17 residues.

As regards this clonotype: One base away lies a much larger clone, so this may be a sequencing read error. The rearrangement uses TRBV10-3 and TRBJ2-7; TRBD2 aligns across 15 bases. V lost 7 bases, J lost 6 bases, and 4 bases stayed unmatched. This CDR3 is 14 amino acids long. CDR1 is ENHRY, CDR2 SYGVKD, per germline. As DNA, the CDR3 is TGTGCCATCACCGGGGGACTAGCGGGAGGCGAGCAGTACTTC. It yields the protein CAITGGLAGGEQYF.

This clonotype was picked up one time. This may be a read error: a much more frequent sequence differs by one nucleotide. The CDR3 DNA is TGTACCAGCAGTTTAGACAGGCGCAATCAGCCCCAGCATTTT. This sequence encodes CTSSLDRRNQPQHF. The V call is TRBV12-3 or TRBV12-4, the J call TRBJ1-5; a weak D match, TRBD1 (6 bases). The CDR3 extends over 14 amino acids.

Of note for this clonotype: At one end, the junction sequence differs from germline, possibly due to a read error. The rearrangement joins TRBV28 to TRBJ2-1, with D possibly matching TRBD1 (5 bases). The germline gives CDR1 MDHEN, CDR2 SYDVKM. The CDR3 spans 17 residues. The CDR3: CASTPRPAGRGYNEQSF. The CDR3 DNA follows: TGTGCCAGCACGCCCAGACCGGCCGGAAGGGGTTACAATGAGCAGTCCTTC.

As concerns this clonotype: This could be a read error, since a much larger clone is one nucleotide away. The rearrangement links TRBV5-5 to TRBJ1-1, with TRBD1 as a possible D gene (6 bases). Between the trimmed V and J ends, which lost 0 bases and 1 base, there was a span of 13 bases. CDR3 length: 16 amino acids. CDR1 is SGHKS and CDR2 is YYEKEE in the germline V gene (reference sequence). The CDR3 DNA reads TGTGCCAGCAGCTTGGCGGGCAGGGGCCGGAACACTGAAGCTTTCTTT. Residues: CASSLAGRGRNTEAFF.

V usage is TRBV10-2 and J usage is TRBJ1-5; D not resolved. The CDR3 spans 12 residues. Germline CDR1 is WSHSY and CDR2 is SAAADI. V lost 0 bases and J lost 16, with 13 bases in between. The CDR3 nucleotides read TGCGCCAGCAGTGAGTCGGGTCAGCCCCGCCATTTT. Amino acids: CASSESGQPRHF.

This clonotype has just a few counts. A clone one base away is much larger, so this may be a read error. This rearrangement joins TRBV6-2 or TRBV6-3 to TRBJ2-2, with D possibly TRBD1 on 6 matching bases. This CDR3 is built from 16 residues. CDR1 is MNHEY and CDR2 is SVGEGT in the germline V gene. This CDR3 is CASSYSRGSNTWELFF. The CDR3 region has the DNA TGTGCCAGCAGTTACTCGAGGGGGTCGAACACCTGGGAGCTGTTTTTT.

This clonotype was detected only once. With a much larger clone just one base away, this may be a read error. The chain is built from TRBV4-3 and TRBJ1-6, with no clear D. This CDR3 is 16 amino acids long. Per germline, CDR1 LGHNA and CDR2 YSLEER. The CDR3 DNA reads TGCGTCAGCAGCCAACGCACGTGGGGAGATAATTCACCCCTCCACTTT. As protein: CVSSQRTWGDNSPLHF.

This chain uses TRBV6-1 with TRBJ1-5; tentatively, D is TRBD1 (5 bases). V was trimmed by 10 bases and J by 1 base, leaving 23 bases between them. CDR1 is MNHNS, CDR2 SASEGT, per germline. This CDR3 is 17 amino acids long. The CDR3 reads CANSMFVGGVSNQPQHF. The CDR3, as DNA: TGTGCCAACAGCATGTTTGTTGGGGGTGTCAGCAATCAGCCCCAGCATTTT.

This clonotype was seen repeatedly, ten times or more. The chain is built from TRBV10-2 and TRBJ2-7; 7 bases map to TRBD1. V dropped 10 bases and J dropped 5; count of bases not matched to a gene: 5. CDR3 size: 11 residues. Germline CDR1 reads WSHSY; CDR2 reads SAAADI. The CDR3 nucleotides read TGCGCCACCGGACAGGTCGACGAGCAGTACTTC. Translating gives CATGQVDEQYF.

This clonotype appeared a single time. The gene calls are TRBV27 and TRBJ2-7; D gene uncertain. Trimming took off 0 bases at V and 6 bases at J, with 9 bases between the two ends. Germline CDR1 reads MNHEY; CDR2 reads SMNVEV (reference sequence). This CDR3 is 13 amino acids long. The CDR3: CASSLSPSREQYF. The CDR3 region has the DNA TGTGCCAGCAGTTTATCCCCATCCCGCGAGCAGTACTTC.

Worth noting for this clonotype: Just one base apart from a much larger clone, this may be a read error. This sequence joins TRBV12-3 or TRBV12-4 and TRBJ1-1; D not certain. This CDR3 has 11 amino acids. The CDR3 DNA is TGTGCCAGCAGTAGCCTCACTGAAGCTATCTTT. Encoded protein: CASSSLTEAIF.

Comment on this clonotype: A read error may account for a junction end that differs from germline. The chain has TRBV11-2 and TRBJ2-7, with 10 bases identical to TRBD1. Germline CDR1 and CDR2: SGHAT and FQNNGV. The CDR3 is 14 residues long. The CDR3 reads CASSAPGQGYGQYF. CDR3 nucleotide sequence: TGTGCCAGCAGCGCTCCGGGACAGGGGTACGGGCAGTACTTT.

The rearrangement joins TRBV12-3 or TRBV12-4 to TRBJ1-5; 7 bases fit TRBD1. V shed 4 bases and J 11 bases; nucleotides not matched to a gene: 20. The CDR3 extends over 17 amino acids. The CDR3 sequence: CASSSLGAGGAVRAQHF. In DNA, the CDR3 is TGTGCCAGCAGTTCCCTGGGGGCAGGGGGGGCCGTTCGTGCCCAGCATTTT.

This clonotype came up many times. The rearrangement joins TRBV11-2 to TRBJ1-1; 8 bases are a match to TRBD1. The CDR3 covers 13 residues. The junction had 2 bases not matched to a gene; V was cut back by 3 bases and J by 5 bases. Germline V gives CDR1 SGHAT, CDR2 FQNNGV. This CDR3 is CASSFYRGTEAFF. DNA of the CDR3: TGTGCCAGCAGCTTTTACAGGGGGACTGAAGCTTTCTTT.

This clonotype occurred a few times. A much larger clone lies one base from this, so it may be a read error. This is likely a read error, given that the CDR3 carries no conserved phenylalanine or tryptophan at its end. The chain employs TRBV6-6 and TRBJ2-1, with 10 bases identical to TRBD2. CDR1 is MNHNY, CDR2 SVGAGI, per germline (reference sequence). This CDR3 region has 17 residues. V lost 7 bases and J lost 3; bases outside the gene matches: 12. CDR3 nucleotides: TGTGCCAGCAAGGCTAGCGGGAGCCTGGGCGTCTACAATGAGCAGTTCCTC. Encoded protein: CASKASGSLGVYNEQFL.

This clonotype was seen more than once but under ten times. A much larger clone differs from this one at a single base, so this may be a read error. V gene TRBV29-1 combines with J gene TRBJ2-5; TRBD2 matches at 14 bases. V gave up 5 bases and J gave up 5 bases; unmatched junction bases: 16. CDR1 and CDR2 (germline): SQVTM, ANQGSEA. The CDR3 is 18 residues long. CDR3 sequence: CSVTHGTSGRTWGETQYF. For the CDR3, the DNA is TGCAGCGTTACCCATGGGACTAGCGGGAGAACGTGGGGTGAGACCCAGTACTTC.